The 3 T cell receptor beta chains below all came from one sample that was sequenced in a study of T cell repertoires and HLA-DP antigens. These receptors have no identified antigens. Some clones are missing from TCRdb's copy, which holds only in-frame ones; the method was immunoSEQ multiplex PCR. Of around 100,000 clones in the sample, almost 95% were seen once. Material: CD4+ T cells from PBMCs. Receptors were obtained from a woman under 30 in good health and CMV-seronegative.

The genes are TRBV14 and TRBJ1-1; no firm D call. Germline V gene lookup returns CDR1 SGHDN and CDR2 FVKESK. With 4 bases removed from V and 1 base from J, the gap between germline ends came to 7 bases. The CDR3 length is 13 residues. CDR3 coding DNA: TGTGCCAGCAGCCGAAACCAGAACACTGAAGCTTTCTTT. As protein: CASSRNQNTEAFF.

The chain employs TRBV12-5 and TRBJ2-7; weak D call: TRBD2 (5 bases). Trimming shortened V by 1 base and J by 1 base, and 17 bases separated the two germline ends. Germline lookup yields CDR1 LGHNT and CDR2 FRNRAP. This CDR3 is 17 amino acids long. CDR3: CASGLALASSKSYEQYF. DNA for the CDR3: TGTGCTAGTGGTTTGGCCTTAGCGTCATCGAAATCCTACGAGCAGTACTTC.

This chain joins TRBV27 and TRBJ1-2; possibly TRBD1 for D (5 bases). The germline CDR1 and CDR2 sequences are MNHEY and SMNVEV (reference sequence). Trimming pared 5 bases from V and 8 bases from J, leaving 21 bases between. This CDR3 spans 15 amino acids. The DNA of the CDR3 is TGTGCCAGCAGTCCTGAACCGGGACGGACGCGCGGCTACACCTTC. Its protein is CASSPEPGRTRGYTF.